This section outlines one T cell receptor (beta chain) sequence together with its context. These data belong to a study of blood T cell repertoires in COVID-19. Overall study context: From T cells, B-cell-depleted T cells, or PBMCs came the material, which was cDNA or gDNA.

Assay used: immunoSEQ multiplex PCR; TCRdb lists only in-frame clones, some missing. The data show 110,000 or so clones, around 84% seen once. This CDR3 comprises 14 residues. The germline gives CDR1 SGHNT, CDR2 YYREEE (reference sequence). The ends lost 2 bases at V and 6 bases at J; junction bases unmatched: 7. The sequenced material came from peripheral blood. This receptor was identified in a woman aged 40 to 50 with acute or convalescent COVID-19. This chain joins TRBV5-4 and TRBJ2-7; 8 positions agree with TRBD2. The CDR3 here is CASSFSGGAGEQYF. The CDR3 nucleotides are TGTGCCAGCAGCTTCTCGGGGGGGGCAGGCGAGCAGTACTTC.